This T cell receptor beta chain was sequenced during a study of T cells in pancreatic ductal adenocarcinoma. Regarding the study as a whole: Blood clonality (roughly 0.073) did not differ significantly from tumor (about 0.12). Compared with tumor, blood showed more total productive templates and around 8-fold more clonotypes.

The selected patients with pancreatic ductal adenocarcinoma had surgery but no neoadjuvant therapy. Clones were sequenced by immunoSEQ multiplex PCR, and TCRdb holds only the in-frame ones, with some missing. Counted here are approximately 97,000 clones, nearly 95% occurring once; the ten biggest clones make up roughly 3.1%. A note on this clone: What it binds is unknown.

The CDR3 totals 18 residues. V lost 5 bases, J lost 2 bases, and 11 bases stayed unmatched. The germline V gene encodes CDR1 SGHVS and CDR2 FNYEAQ. This chain joins TRBV7-6 and TRBJ2-2; TRBD2 agrees at 10 bases. The sequence was collected from a human donor with pancreatic ductal adenocarcinoma. The sequenced sample consisted of PBMCs. CDR3 sequence: CASSLRTSGQGNTGELFF. CDR3 nucleotide sequence: TGTGCCAGCAGCCTTCGGACTAGCGGCCAGGGTAACACCGGGGAGCTGTTTTTT.